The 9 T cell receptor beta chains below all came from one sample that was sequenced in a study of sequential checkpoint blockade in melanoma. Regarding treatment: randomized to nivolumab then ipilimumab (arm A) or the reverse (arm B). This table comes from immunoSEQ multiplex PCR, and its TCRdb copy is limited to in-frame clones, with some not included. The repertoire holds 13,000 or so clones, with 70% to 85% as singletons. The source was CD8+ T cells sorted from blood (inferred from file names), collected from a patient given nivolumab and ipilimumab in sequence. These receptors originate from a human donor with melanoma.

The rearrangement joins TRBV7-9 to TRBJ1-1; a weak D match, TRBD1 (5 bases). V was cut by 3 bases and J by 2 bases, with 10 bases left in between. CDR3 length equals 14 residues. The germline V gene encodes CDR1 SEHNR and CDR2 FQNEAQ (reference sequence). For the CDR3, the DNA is TGTGCCAGCAGCTTGCCGGGACTTAACACTGAAGCTTTCTTT. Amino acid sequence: CASSLPGLNTEAFF.

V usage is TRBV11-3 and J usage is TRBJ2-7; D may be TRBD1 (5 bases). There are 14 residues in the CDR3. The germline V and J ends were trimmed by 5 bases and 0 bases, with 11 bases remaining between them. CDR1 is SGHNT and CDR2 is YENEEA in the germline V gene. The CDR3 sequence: CASSPGHFSYEQYF. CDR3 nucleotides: TGTGCCAGCAGCCCCGGACACTTCTCCTACGAGCAGTACTTC.

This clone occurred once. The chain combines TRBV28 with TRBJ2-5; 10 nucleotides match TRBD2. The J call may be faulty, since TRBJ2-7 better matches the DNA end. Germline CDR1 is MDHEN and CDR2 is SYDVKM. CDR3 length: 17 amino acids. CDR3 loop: CASSLYGASGGFYEQYF. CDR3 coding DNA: TGTGCCAGCAGTTTATACGGGGCTAGCGGGGGATTTTACGAGCAGTACTTC.

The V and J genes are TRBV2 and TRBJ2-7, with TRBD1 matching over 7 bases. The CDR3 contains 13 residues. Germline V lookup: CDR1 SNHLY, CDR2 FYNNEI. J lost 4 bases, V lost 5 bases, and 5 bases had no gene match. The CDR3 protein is CASSYRGEYEQYF. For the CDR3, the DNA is TGTGCCAGCAGTTACAGGGGTGAATACGAGCAGTACTTC.

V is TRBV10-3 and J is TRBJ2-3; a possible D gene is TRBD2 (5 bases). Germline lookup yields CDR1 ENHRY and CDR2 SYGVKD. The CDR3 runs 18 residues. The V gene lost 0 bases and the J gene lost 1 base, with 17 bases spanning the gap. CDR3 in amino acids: CAISESGVRDGGTDTQYF. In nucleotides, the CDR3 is TGTGCCATCAGTGAGTCGGGTGTTCGGGATGGTGGCACAGATACGCAGTATTTT.

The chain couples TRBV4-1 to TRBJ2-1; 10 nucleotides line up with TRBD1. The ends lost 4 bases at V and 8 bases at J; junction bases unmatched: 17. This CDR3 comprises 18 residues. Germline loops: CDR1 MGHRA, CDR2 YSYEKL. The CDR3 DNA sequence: TGCGCCAGCAGCCCTACAAGCATTCCGGGACAGGGGAAGGATGAGCAGTTCTTC. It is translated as CASSPTSIPGQGKDEQFF.

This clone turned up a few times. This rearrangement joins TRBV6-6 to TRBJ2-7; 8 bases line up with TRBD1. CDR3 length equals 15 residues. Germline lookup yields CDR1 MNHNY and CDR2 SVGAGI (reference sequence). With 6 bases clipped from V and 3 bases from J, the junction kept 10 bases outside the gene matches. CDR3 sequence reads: CASRLSGTGFYEQYF. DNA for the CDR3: TGTGCCAGCAGGCTATCTGGGACAGGCTTCTACGAGCAGTACTTC.

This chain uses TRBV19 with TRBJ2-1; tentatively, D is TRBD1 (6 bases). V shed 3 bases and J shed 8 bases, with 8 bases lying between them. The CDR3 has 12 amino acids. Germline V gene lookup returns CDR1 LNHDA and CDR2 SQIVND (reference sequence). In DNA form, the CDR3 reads TGTGCCAGTAGTATTAGGGGGTATGAGCAGTTCTTC. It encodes CASSIRGYEQFF.

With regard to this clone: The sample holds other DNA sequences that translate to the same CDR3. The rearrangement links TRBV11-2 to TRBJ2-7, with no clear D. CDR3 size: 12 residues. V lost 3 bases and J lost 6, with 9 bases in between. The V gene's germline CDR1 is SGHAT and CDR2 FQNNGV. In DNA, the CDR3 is TGTGCCAGCAGCTTTGGCCCGCTCGAGCAGTACTTC. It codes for CASSFGPLEQYF. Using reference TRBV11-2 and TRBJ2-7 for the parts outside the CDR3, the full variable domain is EAGVAQSPRYKIIEKRQSVAFWCNPISGHATLYWYQQILGQGPKLLIQFQNNGVVDDSQLPKDRFSAERLKGVDSTLKIQPAKLEDSAVYLCASSFGPLEQYFGPGTRLTVT.